Reported below is one T cell receptor beta chain. Trimming removed 3 bases from V and 2 bases from J; junction bases left unmatched: 4. CDR3 size: 15 residues. Germline CDR1 reads LGHDT; CDR2 reads YNNKEL (reference sequence). The sample originates from a study of control samples from healthy donors and cancer patients. Data came from immunoSEQ multiplex PCR; TCRdb stores just in-frame clones and leaves some out. The sample lists almost 95,000 clones; about nine tenths were seen once. The sample taken for sequencing was blood. The sequence came from a woman younger than 30 in good health. The chain is built from TRBV3-1 (or the pseudogene TRBV3-2) and TRBJ2-5; TRBD1 agrees at 9 bases. The CDR3 region has the DNA TGTGCCAGCAGCCACCGGGGACAGGGACAAGAGACCCAGTACTTC. As protein: CASSHRGQGQETQYF.